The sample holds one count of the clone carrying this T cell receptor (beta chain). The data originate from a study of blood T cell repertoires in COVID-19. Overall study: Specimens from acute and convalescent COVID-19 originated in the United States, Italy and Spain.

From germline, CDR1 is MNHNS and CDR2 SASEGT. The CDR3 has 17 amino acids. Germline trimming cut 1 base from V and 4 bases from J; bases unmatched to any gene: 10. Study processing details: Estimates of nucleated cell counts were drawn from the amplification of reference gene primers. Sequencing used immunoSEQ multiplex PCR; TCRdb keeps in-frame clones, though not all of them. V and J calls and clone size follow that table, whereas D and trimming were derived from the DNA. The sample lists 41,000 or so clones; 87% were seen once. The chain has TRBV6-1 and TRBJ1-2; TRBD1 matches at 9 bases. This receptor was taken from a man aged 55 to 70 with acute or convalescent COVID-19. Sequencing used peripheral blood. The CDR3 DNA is TGTGCCAGCAGTGAAGTAAGAGGGGGACAGGGTGCCTATGGCTACACCTTC. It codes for CASSEVRGGQGAYGYTF.